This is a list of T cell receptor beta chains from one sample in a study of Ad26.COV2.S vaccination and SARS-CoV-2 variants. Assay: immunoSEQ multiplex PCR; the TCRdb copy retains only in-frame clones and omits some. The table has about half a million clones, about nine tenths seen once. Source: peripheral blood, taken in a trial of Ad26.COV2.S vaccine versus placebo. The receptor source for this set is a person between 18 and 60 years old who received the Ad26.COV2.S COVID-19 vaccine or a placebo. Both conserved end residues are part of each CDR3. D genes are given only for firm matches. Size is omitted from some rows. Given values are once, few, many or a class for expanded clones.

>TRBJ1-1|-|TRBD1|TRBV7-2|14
CASGEQGAWTEAFF
TGTGCCAGTGGGGAACAGGGGGCTTGGACTGAAGCTTTCTTT
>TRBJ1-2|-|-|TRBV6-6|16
CASRLVGAIANYGYTF
TGTGCCAGTCGTTTGGTGGGGGCCATAGCTAACTATGGCTACACCTTC
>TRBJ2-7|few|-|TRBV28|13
CASSPLKGYEQYF
TGTGCCAGCAGTCCACTAAAAGGTTACGAGCAGTACTTC
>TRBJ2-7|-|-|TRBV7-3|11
CASSLEVEQYF
TGTGCCAGCAGCTTGGAGGTCGAGCAGTACTTC
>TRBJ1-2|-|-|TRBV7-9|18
CASSLARTDRLINYGYTF
TGTGCCAGCAGCTTAGCCCGAACTGACAGGCTAATTAACTATGGCTACACCTTC
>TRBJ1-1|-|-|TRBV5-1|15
CASSLADSTTTEAFF
TGCGCCAGCAGCTTGGCCGACAGTACTACAACTGAAGCTTTCTTT
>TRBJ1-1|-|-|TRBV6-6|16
CASSYRRDLMNTEAFF
TGTGCCAGCAGTTATCGTCGAGACTTAATGAACACTGAAGCTTTCTTT
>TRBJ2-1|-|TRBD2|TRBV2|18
CASSVGQGLAGAGNEQFF
TGTGCCAGCAGTGTCGGCCAGGGACTAGCGGGGGCGGGCAATGAGCAGTTCTTC
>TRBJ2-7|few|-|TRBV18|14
CASSPRQGTYEQYF
TGTGCCAGCTCACCAAGGCAGGGGACCTACGAGCAGTACTTC
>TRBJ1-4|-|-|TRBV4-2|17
CASSQEGIGQFNEKLFF
TGTGCCAGCAGCCAAGAAGGTATTGGACAATTTAATGAAAAACTGTTTTTT
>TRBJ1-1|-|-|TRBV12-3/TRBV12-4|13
CASSFTVNTEAFF
TGTGCCAGCAGTTTTACAGTGAACACTGAAGCTTTCTTT
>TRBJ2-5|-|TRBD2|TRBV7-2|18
CASSLAGTSGGGQETQYF
TGTGCCAGCAGCTTAGCCGGGACTAGCGGGGGGGGCCAAGAGACCCAGTACTTC
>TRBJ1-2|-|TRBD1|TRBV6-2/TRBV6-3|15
CASSFPGQGTSGYTF
TGTGCCAGCAGTTTCCCGGGACAGGGTACGAGTGGCTACACCTTC
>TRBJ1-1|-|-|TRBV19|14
CASSIDRANTEAFF
TGTGCCAGTAGTATAGATCGGGCGAACACTGAAGCTTTCTTT
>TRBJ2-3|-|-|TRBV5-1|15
CASSLLGRGTDTQYF
TGCGCCAGCAGCTTACTAGGACGGGGCACAGATACGCAGTATTTT
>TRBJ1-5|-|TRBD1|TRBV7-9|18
CASSSSGQVGYSNQPQHF
TGTGCCAGCAGTAGTTCGGGACAGGTCGGGTATAGCAATCAGCCCCAGCATTTT
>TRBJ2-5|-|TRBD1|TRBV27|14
CASSLRAGGETQYF
TGTGCCAGCAGTTTAAGGGCAGGGGGCGAGACCCAGTACTTC
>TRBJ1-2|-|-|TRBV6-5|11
CATTAEGGYTF
TGTGCCACGACAGCGGAAGGTGGCTACACCTTC